Listed below are T cell receptor beta chains from one sample, sequenced in a study of cytomegalovirus exposure and HLA in healthy donors. The method was immunoSEQ multiplex PCR; TCRdb's version includes in-frame clones alone and lacks a portion of them. This table holds 60,000 to 75,000 clones, more than 80% found once. Sequenced material: PBMCs. These receptors were obtained from a woman in her thirties in good health and CMV-seropositive. Each CDR3 is given with its conserved first and last residue. D genes are given only for firm matches. Clone size appears in some rows only: once, few, many, or a class for an expanded clone.

clone_size d_call j_call v_call cdr3_aa cdr3_nt
NA NA TRBJ1-1 TRBV29-1 CSVERTDSWNTEAFF TGCAGCGTGGAAAGGACAGACTCGTGGAACACTGAAGCTTTCTTT
NA NA TRBJ1-1 TRBV20-1 CSAQEAFF TGCAGTGCTCAAGAAGCTTTCTTT
NA NA TRBJ2-3 TRBV7-9 CASSPQTRYTDTQYF TGTGCCAGCAGCCCCCAGACTAGATACACAGATACGCAGTATTTT
NA NA TRBJ2-6 TRBV7-6 CASSLAPWSRDLSSGANVLTF TGTGCCAGCAGCTTAGCCCCTTGGTCGCGGGACCTCAGCTCTGGGGCCAACGTCCTGACTTTC
NA TRBD1 TRBJ1-4 TRBV27 CASREGAGSEKLFF TGTGCCAGCAGAGAGGGGGCAGGGAGTGAAAAACTGTTTTTT
few NA TRBJ1-2 TRBV18 CASSTLQGFVYGYTF TGTGCCAGCTCAACTCTTCAGGGGTTTGTATACGGCTACACCTTC
NA TRBD2 TRBJ2-5 TRBV5-1 CASSALAGNQETQYF TGCGCCAGCAGCGCTTTAGCGGGCAACCAAGAGACCCAGTACTTC
NA NA TRBJ1-6 TRBV15 CATSRAERYNSPLHF TGTGCCACCAGCAGAGCGGAGCGTTATAATTCACCCCTCCACTTT
NA TRBD1 TRBJ2-7 TRBV10-3 CAISDQGQSVYEQYF TGTGCCATCAGTGACCAGGGACAGAGCGTGTACGAGCAGTACTTC
NA TRBD1 TRBJ1-4 TRBV18 CASSPSGQDEKLFF TGTGCCAGCTCACCCTCGGGACAGGATGAAAAACTGTTTTTT
NA TRBD1 TRBJ1-5 TRBV27 CASSLVGQGGPYSNQPQHF TGTGCCAGCAGTTTAGTAGGACAGGGAGGCCCCTATAGCAATCAGCCCCAGCATTTT
NA NA TRBJ1-5 TRBV19 CASKGSVVLRDSNQPQHF TGTGCCAGTAAGGGATCGGTTGTGTTGAGGGATAGCAATCAGCCCCAGCATTTT
NA NA TRBJ2-5 TRBV28 CASSFRAGRETQYF TGTGCCAGCAGTTTCCGCGCAGGTCGAGAGACCCAGTACTTC
NA TRBD1 TRBJ2-3 TRBV7-3 CASSLTTGHTDTQYF TGTGCCAGCAGCCTCACGACAGGGCACACAGATACGCAGTATTTT
few TRBD1 TRBJ1-1 TRBV5-5 CASSYLPGQGWAFF TGTGCCAGCAGCTACCTACCGGGACAGGGTTGGGCTTTCTTT
NA NA TRBJ1-4 TRBV21-1 CASSTVGESGEKLFF TGTGCCAGCAGCACCGTAGGGGAAAGTGGTGAAAAACTGTTTTTT
few NA TRBJ1-4 TRBV5-5 CASSLGPLETTNEKLFF TGTGCCAGCAGCCTAGGCCCCCTCGAGACAACTAATGAAAAACTGTTTTTT
NA TRBD2 TRBJ2-3 TRBV11-3 CASSRAGGPVDTQYF TGTGCCAGCAGCAGAGCGGGAGGGCCCGTAGATACGCAGTATTTT
NA NA TRBJ1-4 TRBV29-1 CSVWQGGINEKLFF TGCAGCGTTTGGCAGGGAGGGATTAATGAAAAACTGTTTTTT
NA TRBD2 TRBJ2-1 TRBV9 CASNPTSATGFNEQFF TGTGCCAGCAACCCGACTAGCGCTACCGGCTTCAATGAGCAGTTCTTC
NA TRBD2 TRBJ2-3 TRBV7-3 CASSSLAGGVGDTQYF TGTGCCAGCAGCTCCTTAGCGGGAGGGGTTGGAGATACGCAGTATTTT
NA NA TRBJ2-7 TRBV29-1 CSVGGRQGAYEQYF TGCAGCGTTGGTGGGCGGCAGGGTGCCTACGAGCAGTACTTC
NA TRBD1 TRBJ1-2 TRBV9 CASSVGSGQGYGGYTF TGTGCCAGCAGCGTAGGATCGGGACAGGGTTACGGGGGCTACACCTTC
NA TRBD2 TRBJ2-7 TRBV28 CASTSPGLAKGNSYEQYF TGTGCCAGCACCTCTCCGGGACTAGCTAAAGGAAACTCCTACGAGCAGTACTTC
NA NA TRBJ2-7 TRBV4-1 CASSHGGERYEQYF TGCGCCAGCAGCCATGGTGGAGAGCGCTACGAGCAGTACTTC
NA TRBD2 TRBJ2-5 TRBV11-2 CASSLGPSGEETQYF TGTGCCAGCAGCTTAGGCCCTAGCGGGGAAGAGACCCAGTACTTC
NA NA TRBJ2-3 TRBV5-1 CASSRGGTGPDTQYF TGCGCCAGCAGCCGGGGGGGGACAGGGCCAGATACGCAGTATTTT
NA TRBD2 TRBJ2-5 TRBV9 CASSSTPREGETQYF TGTGCCAGCAGCTCGACCCCCCGGGAGGGAGAGACCCAGTACTTC
NA TRBD2 TRBJ2-5 TRBV6-5 CASSYGTSRMETQYF TGTGCCAGCAGTTACGGGACTAGCAGGATGGAGACCCAGTACTTC
once NA TRBJ2-3 TRBV4-1 CASSQEAPRADTQYF TGCGCCAGCAGCCAAGAAGCCCCCCGGGCAGATACGCAGTATTTT
NA NA TRBJ2-3 TRBV4-1 CASSQLTDTQYF TGCGCCAGCAGCCAACTCACAGATACGCAGTATTTT
NA TRBD2 TRBJ2-7 TRBV7-3 CASSPTSSFYEQYF TGTGCCAGCAGCCCGACTAGCTCTTTTTACGAGCAGTACTTC
NA NA TRBJ1-1 TRBV20-1 CSARVPPAFF TGCAGTGCTAGAGTCCCCCCGGCTTTCTTT
NA TRBD2 TRBJ2-1 TRBV7-8 CASSRPGLVGEQFF TGTGCCAGCAGCCGCCCGGGACTAGTAGGTGAGCAGTTCTTC
NA TRBD2 TRBJ2-1 TRBV27 CASSSIAGVPPWEQFF TGTGCCAGCAGTTCCATAGCGGGAGTCCCGCCGTGGGAGCAGTTCTTC
NA TRBD1 TRBJ1-5 TRBV28 CASSFLDRGRQPQHF TGTGCCAGCAGTTTCTTGGACAGGGGGCGTCAGCCCCAGCATTTT
once NA TRBJ2-7 TRBV4-1 CASSPLPLYEQYF TGCGCCAGCAGCCCTCTCCCCCTCTACGAGCAGTACTTC
NA TRBD1 TRBJ1-1 TRBV30 CAGDRRNTEAFF TGTGCCGGGGACAGGAGGAACACTGAAGCTTTCTTT
once TRBD1 TRBJ1-2 TRBV4-1 CASSPPGTGRYGYTF TGCGCCAGCAGCCCACCAGGGACAGGGAGGTATGGCTACACCTTC
NA TRBD1 TRBJ2-2 TRBV2 CASTGTENTGELFF TGTGCCAGCACCGGGACAGAGAACACCGGGGAGCTGTTTTTT
NA NA TRBJ2-1 TRBV30 CAWSLKYRDEQFF TGTGCCTGGAGTCTAAAGTACAGGGACGAGCAGTTCTTC
NA NA TRBJ1-2 TRBV27 CASSPSGVPSNYGYTF TGTGCCAGCAGTCCCTCGGGGGTTCCCTCTAACTATGGCTACACCTTC
NA NA TRBJ2-2 TRBV5-1 CASSLAPAATNTGELFF TGCGCCAGCAGCTTGGCCCCTGCAGCGACGAACACCGGGGAGCTGTTTTTT
NA NA TRBJ2-5 TRBV4-1 CASSHPRTGETQYF TGCGCCAGCAGCCACCCAAGGACTGGAGAGACCCAGTACTTC
NA NA TRBJ2-7 TRBV2 CASNVDRGYEQYF TGTGCCAGCAATGTGGATAGGGGATACGAGCAGTACTTC
NA TRBD2 TRBJ2-7 TRBV10-2 CASSESGGRNYEQYF TGCGCCAGCAGTGAGAGTGGCGGGAGAAACTACGAGCAGTACTTC
few TRBD2 TRBJ2-1 TRBV2 CASILAALNEQFF TGTGCCAGCATCCTAGCGGCCCTTAATGAGCAGTTCTTC
NA NA TRBJ2-7 TRBV29-1 CSVERAGVDEQYF TGCAGCGTTGAAAGGGCAGGGGTAGACGAGCAGTACTTC
once TRBD2 TRBJ2-1 TRBV2 CARKGGRGEQFF TGTGCCAGGAAAGGCGGGAGGGGTGAGCAGTTCTTC
NA NA TRBJ2-2 TRBV7-2 CASSLAATTGELFF TGTGCCAGCAGCCTCGCTGCTACCACCGGGGAGCTGTTTTTT
NA TRBD2 TRBJ2-1 TRBV19 CASSISLAGGTHEQFF TGTGCCAGTAGTATAAGCCTAGCGGGAGGGACTCATGAGCAGTTCTTC
NA NA TRBJ1-1 TRBV4-2 CASSPPPGVEAFF TGTGCCAGCAGCCCACCTCCGGGGGTTGAAGCTTTCTTT
NA NA TRBJ2-5 TRBV11-2 CASSSLAVPQETQYF TGTGCCAGCAGCTCGTTAGCGGTACCCCAAGAGACCCAGTACTTC
NA TRBD1 TRBJ2-3 TRBV19 CASSNRQGDSDTQYF TGTGCCAGTAGTAACCGACAGGGAGACTCGGATACGCAGTATTTT